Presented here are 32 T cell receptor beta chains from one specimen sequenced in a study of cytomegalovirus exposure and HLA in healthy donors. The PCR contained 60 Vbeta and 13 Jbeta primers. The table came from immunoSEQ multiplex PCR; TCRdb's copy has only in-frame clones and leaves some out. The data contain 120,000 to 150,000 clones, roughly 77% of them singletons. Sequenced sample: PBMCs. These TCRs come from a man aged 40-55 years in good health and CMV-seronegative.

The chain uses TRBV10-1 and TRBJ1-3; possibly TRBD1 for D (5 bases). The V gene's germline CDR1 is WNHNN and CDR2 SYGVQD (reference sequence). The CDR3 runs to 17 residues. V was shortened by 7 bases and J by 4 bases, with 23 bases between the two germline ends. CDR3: CASISFPIRTFGNTIYF. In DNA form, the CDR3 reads TGCGCCAGCATCTCATTCCCCATCCGGACATTCGGAAACACCATATATTTT.

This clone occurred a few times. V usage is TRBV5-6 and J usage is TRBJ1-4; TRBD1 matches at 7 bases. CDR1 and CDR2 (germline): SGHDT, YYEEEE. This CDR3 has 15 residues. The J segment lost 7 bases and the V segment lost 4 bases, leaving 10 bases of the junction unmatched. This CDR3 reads CASSQIRQGSEKLFF. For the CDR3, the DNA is TGTGCCAGCAGCCAAATTCGACAGGGAAGTGAAAAACTGTTTTTT.

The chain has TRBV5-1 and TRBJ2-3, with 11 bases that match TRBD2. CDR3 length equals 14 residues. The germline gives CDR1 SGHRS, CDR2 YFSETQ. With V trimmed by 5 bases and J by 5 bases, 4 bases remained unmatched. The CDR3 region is CASRLAGDKDTQYF. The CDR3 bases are TGCGCCAGCAGACTAGCGGGGGACAAAGATACGCAGTATTTT. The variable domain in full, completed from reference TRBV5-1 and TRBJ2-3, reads KAGVTQTPRYLIKTRGQQVTLSCSPISGHRSVSWYQQTPGQGLQFLFEYFSETQRNKGNFPGRFSGRQFSNSRSEMNVSTLELGDSALYLCASRLAGDKDTQYFGPGTRLTVL.

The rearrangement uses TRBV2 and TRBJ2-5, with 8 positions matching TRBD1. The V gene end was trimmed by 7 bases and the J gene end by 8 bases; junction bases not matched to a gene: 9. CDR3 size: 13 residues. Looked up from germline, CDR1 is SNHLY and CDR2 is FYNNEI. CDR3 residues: CASTGGGFETQYF. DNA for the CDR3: TGTGCCAGCACAGGGGGCGGCTTTGAAACCCAGTACTTC. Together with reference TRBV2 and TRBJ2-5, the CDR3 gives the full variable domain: EPEVTQTPSHQVTQMGQEVILRCVPISNHLYFYWYRQILGQKVEFLVSFYNNEISEKSEIFDDQFSVERPDGSNFTLKIRSTKLEDSAMYFCASTGGGFETQYFGPGTRLLVL.

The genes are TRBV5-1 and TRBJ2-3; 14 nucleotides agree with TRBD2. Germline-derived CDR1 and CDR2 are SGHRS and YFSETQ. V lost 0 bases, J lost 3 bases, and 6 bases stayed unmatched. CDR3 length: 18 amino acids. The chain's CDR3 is CASSLATTSGGATDTQYF. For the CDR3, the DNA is TGCGCCAGCAGCTTGGCCACGACTAGCGGGGGGGCGACAGATACGCAGTATTTT. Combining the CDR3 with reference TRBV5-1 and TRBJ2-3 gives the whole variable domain KAGVTQTPRYLIKTRGQQVTLSCSPISGHRSVSWYQQTPGQGLQFLFEYFSETQRNKGNFPGRFSGRQFSNSRSEMNVSTLELGDSALYLCASSLATTSGGATDTQYFGPGTRLTVL.

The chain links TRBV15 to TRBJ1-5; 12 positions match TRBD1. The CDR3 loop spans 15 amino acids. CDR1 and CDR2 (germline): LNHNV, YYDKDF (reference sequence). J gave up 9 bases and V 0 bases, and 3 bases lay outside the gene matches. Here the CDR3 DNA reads TGTGCCACCAGCAGAGAAGGGACAGGGGGCCCGCCCCAGCATTTT. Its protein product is CATSREGTGGPPQHF.

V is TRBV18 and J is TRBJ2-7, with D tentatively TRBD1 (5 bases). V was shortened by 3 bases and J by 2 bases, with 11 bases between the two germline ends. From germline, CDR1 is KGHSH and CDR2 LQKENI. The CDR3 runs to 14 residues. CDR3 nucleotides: TGTGCCAGCTCACCCTCACAGGACACCTACGAGCAGTACTTC. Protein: CASSPSQDTYEQYF.

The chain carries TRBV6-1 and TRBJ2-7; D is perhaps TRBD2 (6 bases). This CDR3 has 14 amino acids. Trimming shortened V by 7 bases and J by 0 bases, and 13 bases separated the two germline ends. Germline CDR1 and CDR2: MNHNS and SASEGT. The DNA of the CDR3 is TGTGCCAGCACCTTGGTAGCGGACTCCTACGAGCAGTACTTC. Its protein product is CASTLVADSYEQYF.

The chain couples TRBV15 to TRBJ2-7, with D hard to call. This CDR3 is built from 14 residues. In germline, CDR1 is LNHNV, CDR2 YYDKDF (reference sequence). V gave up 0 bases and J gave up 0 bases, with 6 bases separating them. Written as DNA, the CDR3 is TGTGCCACCAGCAGAGAGGCTAGCTCCTACGAGCAGTACTTC. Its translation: CATSREASSYEQYF.

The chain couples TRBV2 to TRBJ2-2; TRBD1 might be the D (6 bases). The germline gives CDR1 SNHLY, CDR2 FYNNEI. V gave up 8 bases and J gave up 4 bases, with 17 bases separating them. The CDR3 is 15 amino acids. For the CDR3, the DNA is TGTGCCAGCGAGCAGGGGCCTCCAGGCACCGGGGAGCTGTTTTTT. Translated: CASEQGPPGTGELFF.

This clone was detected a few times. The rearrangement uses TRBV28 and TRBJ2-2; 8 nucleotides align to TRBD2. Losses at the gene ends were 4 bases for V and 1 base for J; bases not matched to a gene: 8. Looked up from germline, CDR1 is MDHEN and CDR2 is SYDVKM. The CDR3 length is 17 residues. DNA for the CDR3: TGTGCCAGCAGTTCGAAGAGACTAGCGAAGAACACCGGGGAGCTGTTTTTT. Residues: CASSSKRLAKNTGELFF.

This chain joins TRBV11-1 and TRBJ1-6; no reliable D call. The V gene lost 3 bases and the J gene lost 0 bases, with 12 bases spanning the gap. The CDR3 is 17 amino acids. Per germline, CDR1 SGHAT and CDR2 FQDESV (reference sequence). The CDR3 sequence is CASSFVSRSSYNSPLHF. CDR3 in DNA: TGTGCCAGCAGCTTCGTCTCTCGGAGCTCCTATAATTCACCCCTCCACTTT.

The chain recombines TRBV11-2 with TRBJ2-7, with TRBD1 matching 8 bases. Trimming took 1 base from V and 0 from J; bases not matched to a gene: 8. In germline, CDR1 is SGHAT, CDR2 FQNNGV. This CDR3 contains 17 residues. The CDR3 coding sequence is TGTGCCAGCAGCTTAGGACCGGGACAGGCAAGCTCCTACGAGCAGTACTTC. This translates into CASSLGPGQASSYEQYF. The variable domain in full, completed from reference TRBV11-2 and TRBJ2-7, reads EAGVAQSPRYKIIEKRQSVAFWCNPISGHATLYWYQQILGQGPKLLIQFQNNGVVDDSQLPKDRFSAERLKGVDSTLKIQPAKLEDSAVYLCASSLGPGQASSYEQYFGPGTRLTVT.

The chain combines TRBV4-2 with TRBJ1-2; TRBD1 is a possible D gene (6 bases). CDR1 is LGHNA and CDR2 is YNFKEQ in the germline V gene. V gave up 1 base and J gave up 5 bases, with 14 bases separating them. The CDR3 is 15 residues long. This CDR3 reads CASSQGSGGGYGYTF. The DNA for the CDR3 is TGTGCCAGCAGCCAAGGGTCGGGAGGGGGATATGGCTACACCTTC.

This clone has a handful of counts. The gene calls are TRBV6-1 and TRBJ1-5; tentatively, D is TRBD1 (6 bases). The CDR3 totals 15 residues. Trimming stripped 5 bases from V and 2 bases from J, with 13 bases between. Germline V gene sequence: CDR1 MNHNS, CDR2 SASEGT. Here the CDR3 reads CASSPTGYGNQPQHF. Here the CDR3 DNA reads TGTGCCAGCAGTCCTACAGGGTACGGCAATCAGCCCCAGCATTTT.

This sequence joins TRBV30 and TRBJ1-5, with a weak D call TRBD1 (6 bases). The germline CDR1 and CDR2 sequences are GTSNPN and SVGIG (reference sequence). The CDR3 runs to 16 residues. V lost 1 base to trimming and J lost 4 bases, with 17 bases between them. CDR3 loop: CAWSGRDTLGNQPQHF. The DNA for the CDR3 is TGTGCCTGGAGTGGTAGGGACACCTTGGGGAATCAGCCCCAGCATTTT.

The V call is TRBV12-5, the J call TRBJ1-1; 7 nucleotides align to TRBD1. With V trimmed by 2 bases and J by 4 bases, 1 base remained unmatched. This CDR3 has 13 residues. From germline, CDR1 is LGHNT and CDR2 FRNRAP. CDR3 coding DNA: TGTGCTAGTGGTTTGTCAGGGGGCACTGAAGCTTTCTTT. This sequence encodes CASGLSGGTEAFF.

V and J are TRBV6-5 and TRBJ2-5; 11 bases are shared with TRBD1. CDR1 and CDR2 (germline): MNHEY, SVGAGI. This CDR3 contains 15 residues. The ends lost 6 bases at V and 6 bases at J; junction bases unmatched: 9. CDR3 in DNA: TGTGCCAGCAGGTTCCGGGACAGGGGGGCTCAGACCCAGTACTTC. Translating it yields CASRFRDRGAQTQYF.

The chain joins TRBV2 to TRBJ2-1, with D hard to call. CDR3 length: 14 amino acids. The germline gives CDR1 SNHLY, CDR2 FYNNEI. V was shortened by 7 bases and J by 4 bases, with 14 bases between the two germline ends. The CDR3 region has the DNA TGTGCCAGCACCCAAACAGCAGATTACAATGAGCAGTTCTTC. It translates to CASTQTADYNEQFF.

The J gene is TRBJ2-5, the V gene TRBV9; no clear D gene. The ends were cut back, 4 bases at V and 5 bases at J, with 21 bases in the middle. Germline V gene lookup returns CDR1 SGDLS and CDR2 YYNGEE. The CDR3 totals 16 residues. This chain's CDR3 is CASSKSGQARQETQYF. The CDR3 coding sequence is TGTGCCAGCAGCAAAAGTGGGCAGGCGCGTCAGGAGACCCAGTACTTC.

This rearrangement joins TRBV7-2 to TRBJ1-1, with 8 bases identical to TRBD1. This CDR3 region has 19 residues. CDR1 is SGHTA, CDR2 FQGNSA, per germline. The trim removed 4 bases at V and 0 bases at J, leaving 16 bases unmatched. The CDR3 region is CASSSRPYWTGSMNTEAFF. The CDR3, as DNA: TGTGCCAGCAGCTCAAGACCCTACTGGACAGGGTCTATGAACACTGAAGCTTTCTTT.

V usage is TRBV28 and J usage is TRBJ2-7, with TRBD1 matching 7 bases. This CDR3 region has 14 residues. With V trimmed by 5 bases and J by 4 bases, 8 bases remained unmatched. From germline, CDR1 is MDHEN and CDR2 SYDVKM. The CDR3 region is CASSIRQGGYEQYF. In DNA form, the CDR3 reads TGTGCCAGCAGTATCCGACAGGGTGGGTACGAGCAGTACTTC.

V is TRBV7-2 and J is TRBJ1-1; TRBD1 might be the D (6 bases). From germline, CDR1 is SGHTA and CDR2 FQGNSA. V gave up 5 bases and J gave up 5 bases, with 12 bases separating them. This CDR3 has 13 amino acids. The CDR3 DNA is TGTGCCAGCAGCAACAGGGTTAAGACTGAAGCTTTCTTT. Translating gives CASSNRVKTEAFF.

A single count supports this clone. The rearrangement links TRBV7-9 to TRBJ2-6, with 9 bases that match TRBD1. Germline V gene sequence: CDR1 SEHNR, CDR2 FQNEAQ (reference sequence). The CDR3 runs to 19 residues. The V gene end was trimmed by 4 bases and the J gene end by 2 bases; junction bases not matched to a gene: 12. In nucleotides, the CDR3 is TGTGCCAGCAGCTCTACCGGGACAGGGTACTATCCTGGGGCCAACGTCCTGACTTTC. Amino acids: CASSSTGTGYYPGANVLTF.

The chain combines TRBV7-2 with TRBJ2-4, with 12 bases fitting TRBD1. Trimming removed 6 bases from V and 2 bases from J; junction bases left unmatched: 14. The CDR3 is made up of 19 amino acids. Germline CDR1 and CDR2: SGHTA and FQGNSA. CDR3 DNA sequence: TGTGCCAGCAGGTCCGGGACAGGGGGCCTGAGGGTCCCCAAAAACATTCAGTACTTC. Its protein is CASRSGTGGLRVPKNIQYF.

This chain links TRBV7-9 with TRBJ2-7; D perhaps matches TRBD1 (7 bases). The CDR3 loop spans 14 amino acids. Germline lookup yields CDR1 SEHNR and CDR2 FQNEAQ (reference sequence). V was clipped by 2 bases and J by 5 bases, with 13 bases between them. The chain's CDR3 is CASSLRGGGDEQYF. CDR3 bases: TGTGCCAGCAGCTTACGAGGAGGGGGCGACGAGCAGTACTTC.

CDR3 in amino acids: CASSHGQESSYNSPLHF. For the CDR3, the DNA is TGCGCCAGCAGCCATGGACAGGAGAGCTCCTATAATTCACCCCTCCACTTT. V and J are TRBV4-1 and TRBJ1-6; 7 nucleotides agree with TRBD1. Trimming at V came to 3 bases and at J to 0 bases, leaving 5 bases not matched to a gene. Germline loops: CDR1 MGHRA, CDR2 YSYEKL. This CDR3 is 17 amino acids long.

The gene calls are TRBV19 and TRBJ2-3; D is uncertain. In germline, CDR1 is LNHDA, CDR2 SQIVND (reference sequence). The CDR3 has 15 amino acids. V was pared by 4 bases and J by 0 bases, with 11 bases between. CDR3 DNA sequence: TGTGCCAGTAGTACGTACAGCCCTAGCACAGATACGCAGTATTTT. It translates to CASSTYSPSTDTQYF.

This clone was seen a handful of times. The CDR3 spells CASSDLSGSEAFF. CDR3 in DNA: TGTGCCAGCAGTGACCTGTCAGGCTCTGAAGCTTTCTTT. V gene TRBV6-1 combines with J gene TRBJ1-1; D uncertain. V was clipped by 3 bases and J by 6 bases, with 11 bases between them. This CDR3 is 13 amino acids long. The germline CDR1 and CDR2 sequences are MNHNS and SASEGT.

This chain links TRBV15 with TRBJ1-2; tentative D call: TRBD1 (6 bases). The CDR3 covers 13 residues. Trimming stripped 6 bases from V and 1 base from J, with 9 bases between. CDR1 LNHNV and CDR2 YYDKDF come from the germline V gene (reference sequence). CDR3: CATSPDSNYGYTF. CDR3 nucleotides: TGTGCCACCAGTCCGGACAGTAACTATGGCTACACCTTC. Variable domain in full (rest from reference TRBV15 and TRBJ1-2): DAMVIQNPRYQVTQFGKPVTLSCSQTLNHNVMYWYQQKSSQAPKLLFHYYDKDFNNEADTPDNFQSRRPNTSFCFLDIRSPGLGDTAMYLCATSPDSNYGYTFGSGTRLTVV.

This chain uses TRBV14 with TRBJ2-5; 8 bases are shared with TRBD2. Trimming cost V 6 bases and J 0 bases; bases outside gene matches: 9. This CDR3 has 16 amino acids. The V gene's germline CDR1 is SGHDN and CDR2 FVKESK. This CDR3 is CASRMTSVGYQETQYF. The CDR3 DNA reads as TGTGCCAGCAGGATGACTAGCGTTGGGTACCAAGAGACCCAGTACTTC. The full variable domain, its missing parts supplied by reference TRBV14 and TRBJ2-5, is EAGVTQFPSHSVIEKGQTVTLRCDPISGHDNLYWYRRVMGKEIKFLLHFVKESKQDESGMPNNRFLAERTGGTYSTLKVQPAELEDSGVYFCASRMTSVGYQETQYFGPGTRLLVL.

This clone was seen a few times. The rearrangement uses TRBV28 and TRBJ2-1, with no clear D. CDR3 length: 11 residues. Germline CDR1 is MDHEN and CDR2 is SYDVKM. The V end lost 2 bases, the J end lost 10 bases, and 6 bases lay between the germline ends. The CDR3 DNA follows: TGTGCCAGCAGTTTAGTCAGGGAGCAGTTCTTC. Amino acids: CASSLVREQFF.